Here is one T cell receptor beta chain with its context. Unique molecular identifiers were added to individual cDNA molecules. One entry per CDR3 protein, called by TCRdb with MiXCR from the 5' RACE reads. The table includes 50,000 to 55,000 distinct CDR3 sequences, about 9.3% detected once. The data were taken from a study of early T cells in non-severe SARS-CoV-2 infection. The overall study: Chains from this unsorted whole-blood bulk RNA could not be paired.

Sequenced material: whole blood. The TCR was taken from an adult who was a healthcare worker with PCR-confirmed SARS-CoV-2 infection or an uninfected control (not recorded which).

In nucleotides, the CDR3 is TGCAGTGCTAGAGGAAGACTAGCCAATGAGCAGTTCTTC. It encodes CSARGRLANEQFF. V and J are TRBV20-1 and TRBJ2-1; 7 nucleotides agree with TRBD2. Trimming removed 1 base from V and 6 bases from J; junction bases left unmatched: 3. CDR1 DFQATT and CDR2 SNEGSKA come from the germline V gene (reference sequence). The CDR3 length is 13 residues.